The entry below describes one T cell receptor beta chain. The data are from a study of cytomegalovirus exposure and HLA in healthy donors. V lost 6 bases, J lost 2 bases, and 4 bases stayed unmatched. Per the germline V gene, CDR1 is SGHRS and CDR2 is YFSETQ. The CDR3 has 14 residues. The protocol was immunoSEQ multiplex PCR, while the TCRdb copy is restricted to in-frame clones and leaves out a portion. The repertoire holds around 120,000 clones, with over 75% as singletons. This chain joins TRBV5-1 and TRBJ2-7; TRBD1 matches at 11 bases. Material: PBMCs. The receptor's source is a woman aged 18 to 35 in good health and CMV-seropositive. CDR3 coding DNA: TGCGCCAGCACCGGGACAGGGGGAACCTACGAGCAGTACTTC. The encoded protein is CASTGTGGTYEQYF.